The 6 T cell receptor beta chains below all came from one sample that was sequenced in a study of T cells in Graves' hyperthyroidism and ophthalmopathy. Amplification targeted TCR beta CDR3 regions from RNA transcripts. HTBI primers were employed in a first-round RT-PCR of the TCR CDR3. TCRdb re-analysed the multiplex PCR reads in MiXCR, keeping a single row per CDR3 protein. This sample has over 500,000 distinct CDR3 sequences, with about 14% found just once. Specimen: blood. These receptors were collected from a woman aged 40 to 55 with Graves' hyperthyroidism.

The table lists this clonotype with many counts. The chain links TRBV5-1 to TRBJ2-3; D not resolved. The CDR3 totals 16 residues. CDR1 SGHRS and CDR2 YFSETQ come from the germline V gene. The V end was cut by 4 bases, the J end by 5 bases, with 20 bases between. CDR3 region: CASSLTGGPARDTQYF. CDR3 DNA sequence: TGCGCCAGCAGCCTGACCGGTGGCCCCGCCAGAGATACGCAGTATTTT. The full variable domain, its missing parts supplied by reference TRBV5-1 and TRBJ2-3, is KAGVTQTPRYLIKTRGQQVTLSCSPISGHRSVSWYQQTPGQGLQFLFEYFSETQRNKGNFPGRFSGRQFSNSRSEMNVSTLELGDSALYLCASSLTGGPARDTQYFGPGTRLTVL.

About this clonotype itself: A much larger clone lies a single base off, so this may be a read error. The V gene is TRBV30, the J gene TRBJ1-1; no firm D call. Germline values: CDR1 GTSNPN, CDR2 SVGIG (reference sequence). CDR3 length: 14 residues. CDR3: CARSVQTQRIEAFF. The CDR3 coding sequence is TGTGCCCGGAGTGTACAGACTCAAAGGATTGAAGCTTTCTTT.

This clonotype was seen a few times. The chain joins TRBV19 to TRBJ2-7; D is unclear. V gave up 5 bases and J gave up 3 bases, with 11 bases separating them. There are 13 residues in the CDR3. CDR1 and CDR2 from the germline V gene are LNHDA and SQIVND (reference sequence). The CDR3 spells CASSDQAVYEQYF. In nucleotides, the CDR3 is TGTGCCAGTAGTGACCAGGCGGTCTACGAGCAGTACTTC.

On this clonotype: This may stem from a read error, because a much larger clone lies one nucleotide away. The chain recombines TRBV7-9 with TRBJ2-1; D possibly corresponds to TRBD2 (5 bases). The CDR3 runs 15 residues. Germline V gene lookup returns CDR1 SEHNR and CDR2 FQNEAQ (reference sequence). Trimming left V 1 base short and J 6 bases short, with 13 bases between. In DNA, the CDR3 is TGTGCCAGCAGCTTAGGACGTATGGCGGGCAATGAGCAGTTCTTC. It specifies CASSLGRMAGNEQFF.

This clonotype was counted many times. Compared with germline, one end of the junction differs, possibly owing to a read error. The CDR3 DNA reads TGCGCCAGCAGCTTGGGGGGTGGGAGAACAGATACGCAGTATTTT. Residues: CASSLGGGRTDTQYF. The chain joins TRBV7-6 to TRBJ2-3, with D maybe TRBD2 (6 bases). The V gene's germline CDR1 is SGHVS and CDR2 FNYEAQ. The CDR3 consists of 15 residues.

The V gene is TRBV20-1, the J gene TRBJ2-4; no firm D call. CDR1 is DFQATT and CDR2 is SNEGSKA in the germline V gene (reference sequence). Trimming cost V 0 bases and J 0 bases, with 15 bases left between them. The CDR3 has 17 amino acids. The CDR3 sequence: CSARDTVAVLAKNIQYF. In DNA form, the CDR3 reads TGCAGTGCTAGAGATACCGTGGCGGTTCTAGCCAAAAACATTCAGTACTTC.